This T cell receptor beta chain was recovered during a study of T cell responses to AZD1222 COVID-19 vaccine. On this clone itself: Antigen specificity is unknown.

Broader study findings: Nearly half of spike-specific TCRs reportedly target unmutated variant regions. It was only after the peak T cell response that any repertoires were sampled. Among the donors, most were white British and more were female, and clonal diversity was possibly underestimated. Spike-spanning, vaccine-associated CD4 TCRs were dominant at 160-218 and 743-854.

Germline V gene sequence: CDR1 LNHDA, CDR2 SQIVND (reference sequence). This CDR3 contains 14 residues. V lost 5 bases to trimming and J lost 3 bases, with 13 bases between them. Sequencing was performed with immunoSEQ multiplex PCR; in TCRdb, only in-frame clones are kept and a portion is missing. This sample carries about 110,000 clones, about 88% of them seen once, and the ten largest clones take 1.5% to 2%. This TCR was sampled from an adult in good health. This chain joins TRBV19 and TRBJ1-1, with a weak D call TRBD1 (5 bases). Sequencing was performed on peripheral blood, taken on day 0 of AZD1222 vaccination. The CDR3 spells CASSVGPYHTEAFF. In DNA, the CDR3 is TGTGCCAGTAGTGTGGGACCCTATCACACTGAAGCTTTCTTT. The full variable domain, completed using reference TRBV19 and TRBJ1-1, is DGGITQSPKYLFRKEGQNVTLSCEQNLNHDAMYWYRQDPGQGLRLIYYSQIVNDFQKGDIAEGYSVSREKKESFPLTVTSAQKNPTAFYLCASSVGPYHTEAFFGQGTRLTVV.